This T cell receptor (beta chain) was profiled in a study of shared clonotypes between healthy human individuals. The overall study: A couple of women and a few men aged 18 to 49 served as donors. Study-level results: The researchers took only blood, and tissue repertoires probably look different. Naive CD4 clonotype sharing across a handful of donors was approximately 5.2%.

V lost 5 bases and J lost 6, with 13 bases in between. The CDR3 consists of 14 residues. The germline gives CDR1 MNHEY, CDR2 SMNVEV (reference sequence). As regards this clone: As yet, its antigen is unknown.

At the deep level, the assay was run. Generated by immunoSEQ multiplex PCR, the TCRdb table keeps only in-frame clones and is missing some. The sample comprises about 2.2 million clones, just over 90% of which are singletons, and more than 1.5% rests with the top ten. It was CD45RO-negative cells, positively selected for CCR7, that made up naive CD8 cells, with terminally differentiated effector memory CD45RA+ cells excluded. The TCR sequence derives from a man aged 18-30 years in good health. Some clones in this sample may be carry-over from other donors' samples. The chain employs TRBV27 and TRBJ2-2; D is ambiguous. Sequenced material: naive CD8+ T cells from PBMCs. CDR3 loop: CASSPLPSAGELFF. The CDR3 region has the DNA TGTGCCAGCAGTCCACTCCCTAGTGCCGGGGAGCTGTTTTTT.